The entry that follows covers one TCR beta chain sequence. Its antigen remains unknown. Sequencing was performed with immunoSEQ multiplex PCR; in TCRdb, only in-frame clones are kept and a portion is missing. In the table there are around 340,000 clones, about 88% of which are singletons. This record comes from a study of Ad26.COV2.S vaccination and SARS-CoV-2 variants. Study-level background: Trial arm assignment for the donor was COV1001 Ad26.COV2.S. In the study, Ad26.COV2.S was injected intramuscularly once, or twice 56 days apart.

Study-wide points: Vaccinated individuals (as opposed to placebo recipients) had higher spike-specific TCR breadth. Possibly, TCR breadth and depth analyses underestimated total T cell responses.

Noted treatment: over 15 received Ad26.COV2.S at low or high dose, single or two shots; roughly five received placebo; per-sample allocation not given. Samples were taken on day 63 after the first vaccine or placebo injection. Germline V gene sequence: CDR1 MNHNS, CDR2 SASEGT. The CDR3 length is 14 residues. The V segment lost 8 bases and the J segment 2 bases; nucleotides outside the gene matches: 9. The TCR sequence derives from a person aged 18 to 59 who received the Ad26.COV2.S COVID-19 vaccine or a placebo. The chain couples TRBV6-1 to TRBJ2-7; 7 bases align to TRBD2. The starting material was peripheral blood, obtained in a trial of Ad26.COV2.S vaccine versus placebo. CDR3 nucleotide sequence: TGTGCCAGCTCCTTCGGGGGAGGGACCTACGAGCAGTACTTC. Protein product: CASSFGGGTYEQYF.